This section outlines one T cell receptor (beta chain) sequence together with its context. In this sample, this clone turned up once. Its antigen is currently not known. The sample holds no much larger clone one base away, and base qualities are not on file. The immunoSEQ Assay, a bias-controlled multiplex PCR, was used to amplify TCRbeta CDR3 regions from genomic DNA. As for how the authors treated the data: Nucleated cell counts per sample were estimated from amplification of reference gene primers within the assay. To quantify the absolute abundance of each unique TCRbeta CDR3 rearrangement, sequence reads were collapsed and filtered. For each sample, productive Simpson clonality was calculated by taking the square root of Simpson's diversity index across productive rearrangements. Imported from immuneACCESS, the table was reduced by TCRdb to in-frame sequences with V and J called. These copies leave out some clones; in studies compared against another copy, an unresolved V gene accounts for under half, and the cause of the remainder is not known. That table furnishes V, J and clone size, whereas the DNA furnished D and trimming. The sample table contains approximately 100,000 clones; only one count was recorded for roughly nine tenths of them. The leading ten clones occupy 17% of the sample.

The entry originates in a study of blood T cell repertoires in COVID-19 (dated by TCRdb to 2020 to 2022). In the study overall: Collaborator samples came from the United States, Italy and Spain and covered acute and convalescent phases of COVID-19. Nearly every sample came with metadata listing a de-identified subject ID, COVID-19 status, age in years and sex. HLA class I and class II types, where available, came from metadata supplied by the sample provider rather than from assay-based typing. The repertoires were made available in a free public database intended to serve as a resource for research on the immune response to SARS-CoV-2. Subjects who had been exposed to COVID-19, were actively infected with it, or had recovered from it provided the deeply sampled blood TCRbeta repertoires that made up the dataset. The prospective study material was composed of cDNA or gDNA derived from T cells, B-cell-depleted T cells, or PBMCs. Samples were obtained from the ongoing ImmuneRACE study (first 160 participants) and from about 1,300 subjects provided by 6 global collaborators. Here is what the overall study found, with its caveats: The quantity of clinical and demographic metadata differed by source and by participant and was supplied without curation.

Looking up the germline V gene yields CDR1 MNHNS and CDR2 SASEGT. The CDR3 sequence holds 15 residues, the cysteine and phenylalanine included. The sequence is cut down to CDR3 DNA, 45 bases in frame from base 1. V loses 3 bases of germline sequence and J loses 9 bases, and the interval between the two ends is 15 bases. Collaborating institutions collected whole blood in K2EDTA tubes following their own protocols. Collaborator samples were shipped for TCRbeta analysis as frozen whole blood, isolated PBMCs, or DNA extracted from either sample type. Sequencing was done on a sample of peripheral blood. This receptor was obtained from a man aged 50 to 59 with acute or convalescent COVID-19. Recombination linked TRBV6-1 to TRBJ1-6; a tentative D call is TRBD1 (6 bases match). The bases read TGTGCCAGCAGTGACCTACAGGGTTTATTTTCACCCCTCCACTTT. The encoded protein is CASSDLQGLFSPLHF.